Following are 13 T cell receptor beta chains from one sample sequenced in a study of cytomegalovirus exposure and HLA in healthy donors. Method: immunoSEQ multiplex PCR; TCRdb's copy keeps in-frame clones and lacks some. The data show 110,000 to 150,000 clones, with 94% seen just once and 1.8% held by the top ten. The source material was PBMCs. The receptors originated from a man aged 18 to 29 in good health and CMV-seropositive.

This chain connects TRBV2 to TRBJ1-2; D is ambiguous. The germline CDR1 and CDR2 sequences are SNHLY and FYNNEI. The CDR3 has 16 residues. V lost 2 bases, J lost 0 bases, and 13 bases lay in between. CDR3 DNA: TGTGCCAGCAGTGAATCGGGGTTGGGAGCTAACTATGGCTACACCTTC. Protein: CASSESGLGANYGYTF.

This sequence joins TRBV13 and TRBJ2-3, with D possibly TRBD2 on 5 matching bases. Trimming left V 8 bases short and J 4 bases short, with 7 bases between. CDR3 size: 11 residues. The germline V gene has CDR1 PRHDT and CDR2 FYEKMQ (reference sequence). CDR3 DNA: TGTGCCAGCTCGCGGGCAGATACGCAGTATTTT. Translation gives CASSRADTQYF.

The chain employs TRBV19 and TRBJ1-1; possibly TRBD1 for D (6 bases). This CDR3 comprises 12 residues. V was pared by 6 bases and J by 5 bases, with 10 bases between. Germline lookup yields CDR1 LNHDA and CDR2 SQIVND (reference sequence). The chain's CDR3 is CASSQGRTEAFF. The CDR3, as DNA: TGTGCCAGTAGCCAGGGGCGGACTGAAGCTTTCTTT.

V usage is TRBV2 and J usage is TRBJ2-2, with D perhaps matching TRBD1 (6 bases). V was pared by 2 bases and J by 9 bases, with 13 bases between. The CDR3 has 14 residues. Germline loops: CDR1 SNHLY, CDR2 FYNNEI. The CDR3 DNA follows: TGTGCCAGCAGTGAAAACAGGGAAATCAGGGAGCTGTTTTTT. Its protein is CASSENREIRELFF.

The V gene is TRBV5-1, the J gene TRBJ2-2; TRBD2 matches 11 bases. Trimming took 4 bases from V and 5 from J; bases not matched to a gene: 7. Per the germline V gene, CDR1 is SGHRS and CDR2 is YFSETQ. This CDR3 contains 16 residues. The CDR3 DNA sequence: TGCGCCAGCAGCACCGGGACTAGCGGCATGACCGGGGAGCTGTTTTTT. This encodes CASSTGTSGMTGELFF.

The chain uses TRBV7-6 and TRBJ2-1; 9 positions agree with TRBD1. Germline CDR1 SGHVS, CDR2 FNYEAQ. J was trimmed by 2 bases and V by 4 bases; bases with no gene match: 9. The CDR3 runs 17 residues. Here the CDR3 DNA reads TGTGCCAGCAGCTACGTACAGGGGGCCGCTGCCTACAATGAGCAGTTCTTC. It is translated as CASSYVQGAAAYNEQFF.

This rearrangement joins TRBV7-9 to TRBJ2-3; 8 nucleotides align to TRBD1. Per the germline V gene, CDR1 is SEHNR and CDR2 is FQNEAQ (reference sequence). J lost 2 bases, V lost 4 bases, and 2 bases had no gene match. The CDR3 runs to 14 residues. The CDR3, as DNA: TGTGCCAGCAGCTGGACAGGGTACACAGATACGCAGTATTTT. Translating it yields CASSWTGYTDTQYF.

V usage is TRBV28 and J usage is TRBJ2-2; TRBD2 matches at 15 bases. V lost 5 bases to trimming and J lost 9 bases; unmatched junction nucleotides: 10. Germline values: CDR1 MDHEN, CDR2 SYDVKM. This CDR3 contains 17 residues. The DNA of the CDR3 is TGTGCCAGCAGTCCTGCATCGGGACTAGCGGGAGGAAGGGAGCTGTTTTTT. It codes for CASSPASGLAGGRELFF.

The V gene is TRBV7-8, the J gene TRBJ2-1; 12 nucleotides agree with TRBD2. Germline CDR1 and CDR2: SGHVS and FQNEAQ. The CDR3 consists of 16 residues. V dropped 0 bases and J dropped 9; count of bases not matched to a gene: 6. This CDR3 reads CASSLASGLAGGEQFF. The CDR3 DNA follows: TGTGCCAGCAGCTTAGCATCGGGACTAGCGGGCGGTGAGCAGTTCTTC.

The chain has TRBV7-9 and TRBJ2-6; 7 bases line up with TRBD1. Germline CDR1 and CDR2: SEHNR and FQNEAQ (reference sequence). This CDR3 has 16 residues. The V gene end was trimmed by 1 base and the J gene end by 4 bases; junction bases not matched to a gene: 4. The CDR3 loop is CASSLGQGDGANVLTF. The DNA for the CDR3 is TGTGCCAGCAGCTTAGGACAGGGAGACGGGGCCAACGTCCTGACTTTC. Full variable domain (outside the CDR3, taken from reference TRBV7-9 and TRBJ2-6): DTGVSQNPRHKITKRGQNVTFRCDPISEHNRLYWYRQTLGQGPEFLTYFQNEAQLEKSRLLSDRFSAERPKGSFSTLEIQRTEQGDSAMYLCASSLGQGDGANVLTFGAGSRLTVL.

The chain couples TRBV10-3 to TRBJ1-1; D may be TRBD1 (5 bases). V shed 11 bases and J shed 1 base, with 14 bases lying between them. CDR1 is ENHRY and CDR2 is SYGVKD in the germline V gene. This CDR3 is built from 13 residues. CDR3 nucleotides: TGTGCCTGCCGCGGGACCCAGAACACTGAAGCTTTCTTT. Protein: CACRGTQNTEAFF.

The V and J genes are TRBV27 and TRBJ2-3; tentative D call: TRBD1 (5 bases). CDR1 and CDR2 (germline): MNHEY, SMNVEV (reference sequence). V lost 6 bases and J lost 8, with 12 bases in between. The CDR3 consists of 12 residues. The CDR3 spells CASSPTQGTQYF. The CDR3 coding sequence is TGTGCCAGCAGCCCGACGCAGGGTACGCAGTATTTT.

The chain has TRBV7-9 and TRBJ1-6; TRBD1 matches at 7 bases. Trimming cost V 7 bases and J 7 bases; bases outside gene matches: 10. The germline CDR1 and CDR2 sequences are SEHNR and FQNEAQ (reference sequence). This CDR3 spans 15 amino acids. The DNA for the CDR3 is TGTGCCAGCACGGAATTGGGACAGACAAATTCACCCCTCCACTTT. As protein: CASTELGQTNSPLHF.